This T cell receptor beta chain is drawn from a study of siplizumab effects on memory and regulatory T cells. Only in-frame clones appear in the TCRdb table, and some are missing; sequencing was by immunoSEQ multiplex PCR. The table has about 82,000 clones, 87% seen once. CDR1 DFQATT and CDR2 SNEGSKA come from the germline V gene (reference sequence). This CDR3 has 11 amino acids. The germline V and J ends were trimmed by 3 bases and 5 bases, with 8 bases remaining between them. Study-level points and caveats: Siplizumab caused a significant drop in alloreactive sequences traceable to unstimulated CD4+ memory cells. Proliferating Tregs' suppressive function in siplizumab cultures went unconfirmed. The diversity of naive T cells seemed greater than that of memory cells, and their alloresponse contribution seemed major.

This clone has only a few counts. Its antigen is undetermined. Sequencing input: Tregs sorted from blood. This TCR came from a human donor in good health. V usage is TRBV20-1 and J usage is TRBJ2-7, with D unresolved. The CDR3 DNA is TGCAGTGCTAGCGATGGGAACGAGCAGTACTTC. It is translated as CSASDGNEQYF.